This TCR beta chain was captured in a study of identical twins. Broader study findings: Models came in too low on out-of-frame TCR alpha sharing in monozygotic twins. When twins shared out-of-frame alpha sequences, those sequences had excess low generation probability. Abundant beta clonotypes from cord blood had fewer insertions, unlike memory repertoires, which showed none.

The V gene end was trimmed by 1 base and the J gene end by 6 bases; junction bases not matched to a gene: 8. Germline assignment: CDR1 LNHNV and CDR2 YYDKDF (reference sequence). The CDR3 has 16 amino acids. In the case of this clonotype: Its target is not known.

TCRdb re-analysed the 5' RACE reads in MiXCR, keeping a single row per CDR3 protein. The table lists fewer than 550,000 distinct CDR3 sequences, more than 13% of them singletons. The same sample was also used in a study of yellow fever vaccine responses in identical twins.

This receptor was identified in a young woman in good health. Sequencing was carried out using CD4+ T cells sorted from blood. This rearrangement joins TRBV15 to TRBJ2-2; 7 nucleotides align to TRBD1. In DNA form, the CDR3 reads TGTGCCACCAGCAGAGCGACGACAGGGCTCGCCGGGGAGCTGTTTTTT. Residues: CATSRATTGLAGELFF.